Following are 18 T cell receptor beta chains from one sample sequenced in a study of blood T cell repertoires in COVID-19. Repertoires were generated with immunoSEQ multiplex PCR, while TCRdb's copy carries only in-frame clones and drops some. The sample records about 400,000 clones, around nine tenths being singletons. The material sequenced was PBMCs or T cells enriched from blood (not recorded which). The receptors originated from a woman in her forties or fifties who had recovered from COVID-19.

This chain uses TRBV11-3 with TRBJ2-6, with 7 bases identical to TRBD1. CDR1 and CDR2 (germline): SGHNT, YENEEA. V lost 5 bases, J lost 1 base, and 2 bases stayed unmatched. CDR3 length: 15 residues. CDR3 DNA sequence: TGTGCCAGCAGCCCAGGGGGTTCTGGGGCCAACGTCCTGACTTTC. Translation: CASSPGGSGANVLTF.

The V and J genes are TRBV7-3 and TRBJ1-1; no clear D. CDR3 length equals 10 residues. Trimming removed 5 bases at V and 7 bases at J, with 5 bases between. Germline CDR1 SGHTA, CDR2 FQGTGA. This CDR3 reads CASSRHEAFF. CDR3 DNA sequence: TGTGCCAGCAGCCGACATGAAGCTTTCTTT.

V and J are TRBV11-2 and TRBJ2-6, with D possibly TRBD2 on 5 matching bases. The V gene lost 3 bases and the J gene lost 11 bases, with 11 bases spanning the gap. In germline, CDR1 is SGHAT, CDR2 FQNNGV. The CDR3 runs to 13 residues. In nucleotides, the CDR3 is TGTGCCAGCAGCTTCGGCGGACTTGACGTCCTGACTTTC. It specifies CASSFGGLDVLTF.

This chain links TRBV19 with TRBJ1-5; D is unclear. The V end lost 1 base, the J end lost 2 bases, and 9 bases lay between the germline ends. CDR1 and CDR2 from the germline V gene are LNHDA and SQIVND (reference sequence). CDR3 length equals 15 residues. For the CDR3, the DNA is TGTGCCAGTAGTATAGGGCGGGTCGGCAATCAGCCCCAGCATTTT. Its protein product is CASSIGRVGNQPQHF. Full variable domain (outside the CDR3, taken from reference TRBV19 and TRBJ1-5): DGGITQSPKYLFRKEGQNVTLSCEQNLNHDAMYWYRQDPGQGLRLIYYSQIVNDFQKGDIAEGYSVSREKKESFPLTVTSAQKNPTAFYLCASSIGRVGNQPQHFGDGTRLSIL.

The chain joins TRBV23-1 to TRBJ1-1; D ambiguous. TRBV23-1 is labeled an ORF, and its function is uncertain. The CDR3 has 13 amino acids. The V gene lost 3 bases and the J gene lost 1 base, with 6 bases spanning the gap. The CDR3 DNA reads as TGCGCCAGCAGTCAGGGCAGGAACACTGAAGCTTTCTTT. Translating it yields CASSQGRNTEAFF.

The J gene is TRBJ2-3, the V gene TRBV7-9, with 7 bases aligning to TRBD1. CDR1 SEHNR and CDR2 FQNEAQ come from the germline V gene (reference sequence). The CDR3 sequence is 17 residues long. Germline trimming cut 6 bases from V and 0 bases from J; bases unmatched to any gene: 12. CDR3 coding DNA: TGTGCCAGCAGATTCGATGCCTACAGGGGTAGCACAGATACGCAGTATTTT. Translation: CASRFDAYRGSTDTQYF.

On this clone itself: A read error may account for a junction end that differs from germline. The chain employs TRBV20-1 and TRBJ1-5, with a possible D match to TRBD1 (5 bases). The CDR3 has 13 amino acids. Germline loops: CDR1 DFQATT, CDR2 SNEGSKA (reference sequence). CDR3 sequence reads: CSASQGGKQPQHF. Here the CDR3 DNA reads TGCAGTGCTAGTCAGGGCGGCAAACAGCCCCAGCATTTT.

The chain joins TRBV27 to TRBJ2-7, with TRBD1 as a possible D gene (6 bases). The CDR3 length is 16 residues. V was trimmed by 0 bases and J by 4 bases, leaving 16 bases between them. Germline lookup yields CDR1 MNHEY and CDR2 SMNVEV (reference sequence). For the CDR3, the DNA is TGTGCCAGCAGTTTATCGGGGGCGCAAGGTATATACGAGCAGTACTTC. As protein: CASSLSGAQGIYEQYF.

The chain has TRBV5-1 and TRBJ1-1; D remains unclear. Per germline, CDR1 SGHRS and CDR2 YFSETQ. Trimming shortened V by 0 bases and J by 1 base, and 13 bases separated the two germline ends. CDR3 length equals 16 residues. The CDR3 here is CASSLARAAPNTEAFF. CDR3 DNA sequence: TGCGCCAGCAGCTTGGCGCGGGCAGCCCCGAACACTGAAGCTTTCTTT.

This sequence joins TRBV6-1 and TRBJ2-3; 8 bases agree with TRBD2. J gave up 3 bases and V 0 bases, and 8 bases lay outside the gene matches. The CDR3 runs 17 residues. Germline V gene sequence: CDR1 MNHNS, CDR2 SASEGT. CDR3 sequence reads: CASSEAQRGKATDTQYF. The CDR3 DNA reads TGTGCCAGCAGTGAAGCGCAGCGGGGGAAGGCGACAGATACGCAGTATTTT.

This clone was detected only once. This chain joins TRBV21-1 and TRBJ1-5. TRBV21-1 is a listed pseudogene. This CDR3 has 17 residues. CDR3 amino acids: CASSKELGISRRQPQHF. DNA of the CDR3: TGTGCCAGCAGCAAAGAACTAGGGATTTCAAGACGTCAGCCCCAGCATTTT.

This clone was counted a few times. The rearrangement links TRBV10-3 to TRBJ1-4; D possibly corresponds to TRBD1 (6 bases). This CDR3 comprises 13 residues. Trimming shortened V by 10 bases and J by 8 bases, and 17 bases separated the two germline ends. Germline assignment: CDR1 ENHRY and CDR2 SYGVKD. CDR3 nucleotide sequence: TGTGCCACCCAGGTACGGGACAAAGAAAAACTGTTTTTT. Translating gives CATQVRDKEKLFF.

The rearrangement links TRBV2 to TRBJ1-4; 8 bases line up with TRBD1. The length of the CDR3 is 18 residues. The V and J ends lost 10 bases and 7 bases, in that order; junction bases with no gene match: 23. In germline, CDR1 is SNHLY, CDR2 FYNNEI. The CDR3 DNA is TGTGCCATCCCGTACCCTGGGCAGACAGGGGATTTGATTGAAAAACTGTTTTTT. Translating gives CAIPYPGQTGDLIEKLFF. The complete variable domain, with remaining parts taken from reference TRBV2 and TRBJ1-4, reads EPEVTQTPSHQVTQMGQEVILRCVPISNHLYFYWYRQILGQKVEFLVSFYNNEISEKSEIFDDQFSVERPDGSNFTLKIRSTKLEDSAMYFCAIPYPGQTGDLIEKLFFGSGTQLSVL.

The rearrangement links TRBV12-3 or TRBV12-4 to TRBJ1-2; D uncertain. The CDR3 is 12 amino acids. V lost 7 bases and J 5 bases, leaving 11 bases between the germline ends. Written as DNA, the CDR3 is TGTGCCAGCACCATGCGGGGATATGGCTACACCTTC. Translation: CASTMRGYGYTF.

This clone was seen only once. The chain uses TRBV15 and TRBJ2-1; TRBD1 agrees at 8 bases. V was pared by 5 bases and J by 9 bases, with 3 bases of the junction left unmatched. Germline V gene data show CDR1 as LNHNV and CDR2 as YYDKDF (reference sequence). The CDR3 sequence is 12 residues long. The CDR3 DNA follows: TGTGCCACCAGCGAGACAGGGGCTGAGCAGTTCTTC. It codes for CATSETGAEQFF.

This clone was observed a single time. CDR3 nucleotides: TGTGCCAGCTCTTCGACAGGGGCCTACAATGAGCAGTTCTTC. Protein product: CASSSTGAYNEQFF. This sequence joins TRBV27 and TRBJ2-1; 8 nucleotides align to TRBD1. The V gene's germline CDR1 is MNHEY and CDR2 SMNVEV (reference sequence). This CDR3 spans 14 amino acids. V shed 8 bases, J shed 2 bases, and the junction held 5 bases outside the gene matches.

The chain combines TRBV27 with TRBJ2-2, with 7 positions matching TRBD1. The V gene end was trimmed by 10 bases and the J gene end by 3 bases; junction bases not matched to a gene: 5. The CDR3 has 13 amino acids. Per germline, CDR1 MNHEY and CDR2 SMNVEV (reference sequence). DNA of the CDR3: TGTGCCACATGGGACAGCTACACCGGGGAGCTGTTTTTT. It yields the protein CATWDSYTGELFF.

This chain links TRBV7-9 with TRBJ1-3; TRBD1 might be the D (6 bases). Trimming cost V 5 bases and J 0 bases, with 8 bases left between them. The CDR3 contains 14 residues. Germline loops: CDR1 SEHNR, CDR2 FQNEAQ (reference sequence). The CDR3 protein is CASSTGHSGNTIYF. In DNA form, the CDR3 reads TGTGCCAGCAGCACGGGACACTCTGGAAACACCATATATTTT.